The source of this T cell receptor beta chain is a study of blood T cell repertoires in COVID-19. Residents of about two dozen US areas, aged roughly 18 to 89 years, made up the participants. TCRdb's table, derived via immunoSEQ multiplex PCR, lists solely in-frame clones and lacks some. In the table there are 120,000 to 150,000 clones, 84% of which are singletons. CDR1 is LGHNA, CDR2 YSLEER, per germline. The CDR3 is 16 residues long. With 4 bases clipped from V and 5 bases from J, the junction kept 9 bases outside the gene matches. Material: PBMCs or T cells enriched from blood (not recorded which). V and J are TRBV4-3 and TRBJ2-3, with 10 bases identical to TRBD2. The receptor comes from a woman aged 45-65 years who had been exposed to COVID-19. The CDR3 region has the DNA TGCGCCAGCAGCCGGGGTGGCCTAGCGGGAGTAGATACGCAGTATTTT. It translates to CASSRGGLAGVDTQYF.